These T cell receptor beta chains were read from a single sample in a study of Ad26.COV2.S vaccination and SARS-CoV-2 variants. Profiling relied on immunoSEQ multiplex PCR, and the TCRdb table lists in-frame clones only, not all of them. The data contain 300,000 to 500,000 clones, roughly nine tenths of them seen just once; the ten biggest clones take up roughly 3%. This sample comprised peripheral blood, obtained in a trial of Ad26.COV2.S vaccine versus placebo. These receptors all come from a person aged 18-65 years who received the Ad26.COV2.S COVID-19 vaccine or a placebo. Each CDR3 is given with its conserved first and last residue. The D gene is left open where the match is weak. Clone size is given for some rows only: seen once, a few or many times, or a class if the clone is expanded.

TRBD1	TRBJ1-1	TRBV11-2	-	TGTGCCAGCAGCTCCCAGGGGGAACGGACTGAAGCTTTCTTT	CASSSQGERTEAFF
-	TRBJ1-1	TRBV5-1	-	TGCGCCAGCAGCTTAGGGACAATGAACACTGAAGCTTTCTTT	CASSLGTMNTEAFF
-	TRBJ1-1	TRBV7-9	once	TGTGCCAGCAGATACATCGACAGGAACACTGAAGCTTTCTTT	CASRYIDRNTEAFF
TRBD1	TRBJ1-4	TRBV9	-	TGTGCCAGCAGCGTAAGAGACGGGACAGGTTCGAGTGGGGAAAAACTGTTTTTT	CASSVRDGTGSSGEKLFF
-	TRBJ1-3	TRBV4-3	-	TGCGCCAGCAGCCTCTTAGCGGGAAACACCATATATTTT	CASSLLAGNTIYF
-	TRBJ1-2	TRBV5-1	-	TGCGCCAGTTCGGAGGGGGTAGCTGGCTACACCTTC	CASSEGVAGYTF
TRBD1	TRBJ1-5	TRBV4-1	-	TGCGCCAGCAGCCAAGATCTGGGGGACAGACCTGGTGCTCAGCCCCAGCATTTT	CASSQDLGDRPGAQPQHF
-	TRBJ1-3	TRBV2	once	TGTGCCAGCAGGGAAGACAGTGGAAACACCATATATTTT	CASREDSGNTIYF
TRBD2	TRBJ2-1	TRBV27	-	TGTGCCAGCAGTCCTCGGGGGGGCCGAGAGCAGTTCTTC	CASSPRGGREQFF
-	TRBJ2-1	TRBV24-1	-	TGTGCCAAAAGGCCCAATGAGCAGTTCTTC	CAKRPNEQFF
-	TRBJ2-3	TRBV19	-	TGTGCCAGTAGTATCGGCACAGATACGCAGTATTTT	CASSIGTDTQYF
TRBD2	TRBJ2-4	TRBV6-5	-	TGTGCCAGCAGCCCGGGAGGGGTGACCAAAAACATTCAGTACTTC	CASSPGGVTKNIQYF
TRBD1	TRBJ1-6	TRBV19	few	TGTGCCAGTACTGGGACAGGCGAATCACCCCTCCACTTT	CASTGTGESPLHF
-	TRBJ1-1	TRBV6-5	-	TGTGCCAGCAGTCGGGTTTTTAACACTGAAGCTTTCTTT	CASSRVFNTEAFF
-	TRBJ1-1	TRBV24-1	-	TGTGCCACGAGGGGACAAGGGATGAACACTGAAGCTTTCTTT	CATRGQGMNTEAFF
-	TRBJ2-7	TRBV7-9	-	TGTGCCAGCAGCGGTAGGGTTAGGGACAACTCCTACGAGCAGTACTTC	CASSGRVRDNSYEQYF
-	TRBJ2-3	TRBV5-6	few	TGTGCCAGCAGCTTCCATTACAGGGGCACAGATACGCAGTATTTT	CASSFHYRGTDTQYF
-	TRBJ1-1	TRBV5-4	-	TGTGCCAGCAGCTTGTCACAGGCAACGAACACTGAAGCTTTCTTT	CASSLSQATNTEAFF
-	TRBJ1-2	TRBV5-5	once	TGTGCCAGCAGCTTGGCCGGGGTCACTCCCCTCTATGGCTACACCTTC	CASSLAGVTPLYGYTF
TRBD1	TRBJ1-6	TRBV4-3	-	TGCGCCAGCAGCCTTGACAGGGGGCCGGGTAATTCACCCCTCCACTTT	CASSLDRGPGNSPLHF
-	TRBJ1-1	TRBV19	-	TGTGCCAGTAGTATTGGTCTAGGGGGAACCCTTCGCACTGAAGCTTTCTTT	CASSIGLGGTLRTEAFF
-	TRBJ2-2	TRBV9	-	TGTGCCAGCAGCGTAGTGCTGGGGGGTGGCGGGGAGCTGTTTTTT	CASSVVLGGGGELFF
-	TRBJ2-2	TRBV9	few	TGTGCCAGCAGCCTCGAGATTAACACCGGGGAGCTGTTTTTT	CASSLEINTGELFF
-	TRBJ2-2	TRBV5-6	-	TGTGCCAGCAGTCTCATAGCCGGGGACCCGAACACCGGGGAGCTGTTTTTT	CASSLIAGDPNTGELFF
-	TRBJ2-5	TRBV19	-	TGTGCCAGTAGTTCGCAGCAAGAGACCCAGTACTTC	CASSSQQETQYF
-	TRBJ2-2	TRBV30	-	TGTGCCTGGAGCGGTAGGACCGGGGAGCTGTTTTTT	CAWSGRTGELFF
-	TRBJ1-2	TRBV5-4	many	TGTGCCAGCAGCTTGGGGAAGGGATTGCGGGGCTACACCTTC	CASSLGKGLRGYTF
-	TRBJ2-3	TRBV7-9	-	TGTGCCAGCAGCTTAGTGGTCGCAGATACGCAGTATTTT	CASSLVVADTQYF
TRBD2	TRBJ2-5	TRBV30	-	TGTGCCTGGAGACCCGGGGGGGGAAGGGAGACCCAGTACTTC	CAWRPGGGRETQYF
TRBD1	TRBJ2-7	TRBV30	-	TGTGCCTGGTCCGGTGATGACAGGGGCTCCTACGAGCAGTACTTC	CAWSGDDRGSYEQYF
-	TRBJ1-1	TRBV19	-	TGTGCCAGTAAATCGGGGTACACTGAAGCTTTCTTT	CASKSGYTEAFF
-	TRBJ2-7	TRBV3-1/TRBV3-2	-	TGTGCCAGCAGCCAAGATCTTAACCGTAGGTCCGAGCAGTACTTC	CASSQDLNRRSEQYF
TRBD1	TRBJ1-1	TRBV6-5	-	TGTGCCAGTACAGGGGAGAACACTGAAGCTTTCTTT	CASTGENTEAFF
-	TRBJ2-6	TRBV7-7	once	TGTGCCAGCAGCCACTCCCCCGGGGGCGCCGAGTCTGGGGCCAACGTCCTGACTTTC	CASSHSPGGAESGANVLTF
-	TRBJ1-2	TRBV6-5	-	TGTGCCAGCAGTCAGATGGGACGGGTTAACTATGGCTACACCTTC	CASSQMGRVNYGYTF
-	TRBJ1-6	TRBV5-1	once	TGCGCCAGCAGCCAGGGTATGACCTATAATTCACCCCTCCACTTT	CASSQGMTYNSPLHF
-	TRBJ1-1	TRBV10-3	-	TGTGCCATCAGTGAGATTGGGGTTAACACTGAAGCTTTCTTT	CAISEIGVNTEAFF
-	TRBJ1-4	TRBV7-9	-	TGTGCCAGCAGCTTACAGGATCGTGAAAAACTGTTTTTT	CASSLQDREKLFF
TRBD1	TRBJ2-1	TRBV5-1	-	TGCGCCAGCAGTCCGACAGGGGGCATCACTAGGCAGTTCTTC	CASSPTGGITRQFF
-	TRBJ1-2	TRBV7-8	-	TGTGCCAGCAGCTTAGCTCCAGGGAGGGATGGCTACACCTTC	CASSLAPGRDGYTF
TRBD1	TRBJ1-5	TRBV5-5	-	TGTGCCAGCAGCTTGGTTACAGGGGGCAATCAGCCCCAGCATTTT	CASSLVTGGNQPQHF
TRBD2	TRBJ2-7	TRBV5-4	-	TGTGCCAGCAGCTCAGCCCGGACTAGCGGGGGGGGCCAAAAATCCCGCGAGCAGTACTTC	CASSSARTSGGGQKSREQYF